A single sample gave rise to the 4 T cell receptor beta chains below, sequenced in a study of cytomegalovirus exposure and HLA in healthy donors. The primer mix had 60 Vbeta and 13 Jbeta primers. Profiled with immunoSEQ multiplex PCR; TCRdb holds only in-frame clones, not every one. The data hold around 140,000 clones, with roughly 80% observed a single time. Sequencing used PBMCs. The receptors come from a woman younger than 45 in good health and CMV-seronegative.

The genes are TRBV7-9 and TRBJ2-3; TRBD1 agrees at 7 bases. J was trimmed by 2 bases and V by 3 bases; bases with no gene match: 5. Germline-derived CDR1 and CDR2 are SEHNR and FQNEAQ (reference sequence). The CDR3 length is 15 residues. The CDR3 spells CASSFSTGDTDTQYF. DNA of the CDR3: TGTGCCAGCAGCTTCTCTACAGGGGACACAGATACGCAGTATTTT.

The V and J genes are TRBV27 and TRBJ2-3; TRBD1 matches 7 bases. The CDR3 has 18 amino acids. In germline, CDR1 is MNHEY, CDR2 SMNVEV (reference sequence). Losses at the gene ends were 0 bases for V and 2 bases for J; bases not matched to a gene: 11. CDR3 amino acids: CASSLSSRQGGLTDTQYF. The CDR3 DNA is TGTGCCAGCAGTTTATCATCCCGACAGGGTGGCCTCACAGATACGCAGTATTTT.

This sequence joins TRBV11-2 and TRBJ2-1; D remains ambiguous. The CDR3 loop spans 16 amino acids. With 5 bases removed from V and 8 bases from J, the gap between germline ends came to 22 bases. The germline gives CDR1 SGHAT, CDR2 FQNNGV. The CDR3 coding sequence is TGTGCCAGCAGCGAGTACCCGTCCCCCCCACGCGATGAGCAGTTCTTC. This encodes CASSEYPSPPRDEQFF.

This chain uses TRBV27 with TRBJ2-1, with D hard to call. This CDR3 region has 14 residues. In germline, CDR1 is MNHEY, CDR2 SMNVEV (reference sequence). Trimming removed 2 bases from V and 1 base from J, with 6 bases in between. In DNA form, the CDR3 reads TGTGCCAGCAGTTTAACTTCGTCCTACAATGAGCAGTTCTTC. It encodes CASSLTSSYNEQFF.